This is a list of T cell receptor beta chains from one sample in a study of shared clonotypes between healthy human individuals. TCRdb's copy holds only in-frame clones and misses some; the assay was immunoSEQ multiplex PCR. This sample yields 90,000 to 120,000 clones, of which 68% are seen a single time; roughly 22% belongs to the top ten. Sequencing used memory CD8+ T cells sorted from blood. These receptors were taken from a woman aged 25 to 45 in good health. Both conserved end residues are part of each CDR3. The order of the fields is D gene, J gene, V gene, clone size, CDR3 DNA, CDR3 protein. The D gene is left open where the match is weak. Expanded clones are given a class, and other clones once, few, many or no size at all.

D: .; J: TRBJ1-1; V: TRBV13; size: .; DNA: TGTGCCAGCAGCCTACGGGACCCCCTGAACACTGAAGCTTTCTTT; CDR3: CASSLRDPLNTEAFF
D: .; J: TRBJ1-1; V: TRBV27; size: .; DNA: TGTGCCAGCATGCCTCTGGGGCCACCCTGGGACACTGAAGCTTTCTTT; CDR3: CASMPLGPPWDTEAFF
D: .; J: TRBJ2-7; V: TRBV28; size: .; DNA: TGTGCCAGCAGCTTGTATCAGGGAAGCTCCTACGAGCAGTACTTC; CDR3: CASSLYQGSSYEQYF
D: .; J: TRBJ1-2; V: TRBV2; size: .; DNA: TGTGCCAGCAGTAAGGGGGTAACCGCCGACCTTAACTATGGCTACACCTTC; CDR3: CASSKGVTADLNYGYTF
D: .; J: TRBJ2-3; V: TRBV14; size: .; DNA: TGTGCCAGCAGCCAAAGGTATTACAGGGTCGGCACAGATACGCAGTATTTT; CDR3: CASSQRYYRVGTDTQYF
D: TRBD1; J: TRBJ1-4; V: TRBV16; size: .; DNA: TGTGCCAGCAGCCACCAAGGGACAGAAAGTAATGAAAAACTGTTTTTT; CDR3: CASSHQGTESNEKLFF
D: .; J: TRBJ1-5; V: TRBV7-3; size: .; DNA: TGTGCCAGCAGTCCTACAGGTGTAGGAGGTCAGCCCCAGCATTTT; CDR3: CASSPTGVGGQPQHF
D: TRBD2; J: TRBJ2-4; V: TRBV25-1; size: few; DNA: TGTGCCAGCAGTGGCGGGACTAGCGGGAGTGGTAGCAAAAACATTCAGTACTTC; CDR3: CASSGGTSGSGSKNIQYF
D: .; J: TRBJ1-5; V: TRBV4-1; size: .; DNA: TGCGCCAGCAGCCAAGGCCAGGGTTACAATCAGCCCCAGCATTTT; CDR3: CASSQGQGYNQPQHF
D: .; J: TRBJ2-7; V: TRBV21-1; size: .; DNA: TGTGCCAGCAGCAAAGCTGTTCCTTTTAGCGAATCATACGAGCAGTACTTC; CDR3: CASSKAVPFSESYEQYF
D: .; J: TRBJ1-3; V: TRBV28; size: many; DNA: TGTGCCAGCAAGAGCGCAGCGATGGGGTCTGGAAACACCATATATTTT; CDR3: CASKSAAMGSGNTIYF
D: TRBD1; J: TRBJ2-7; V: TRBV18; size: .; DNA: TGTGCCAGCTCACTCAGCCGAGGGACAGTACACTCCTACGAGCAGTACTTC; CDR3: CASSLSRGTVHSYEQYF
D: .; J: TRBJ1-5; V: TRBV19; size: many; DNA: TGTGCCAGTAGTATCGGGTATAGCAATCAGCCCCAGCATTTT; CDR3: CASSIGYSNQPQHF
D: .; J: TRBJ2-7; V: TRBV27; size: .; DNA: TGTGCCAGCAGTTTACGGCGGTCCTACGAGCAGTACTTC; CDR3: CASSLRRSYEQYF
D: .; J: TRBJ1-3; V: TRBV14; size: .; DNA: TGTGCCAGCAGCCAAGAAAGCAGGGCATCTGGAAACACCATATATTTT; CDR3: CASSQESRASGNTIYF
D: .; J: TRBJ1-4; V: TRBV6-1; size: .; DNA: TGTGCCAGCAGTGACGCCAGGACGACCGAAAAACTGTTTTTT; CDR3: CASSDARTTEKLFF
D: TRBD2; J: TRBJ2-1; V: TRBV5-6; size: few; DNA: TGTGCCAGCAGCTTGGGACGGACTAGCGGGAGCTCCTACAATGAGCAGTTCTTC; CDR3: CASSLGRTSGSSYNEQFF
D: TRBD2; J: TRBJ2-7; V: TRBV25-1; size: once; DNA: TGTGCCAGCAGTGCTCCCACGACTAGCGGAGGCTACGAGCAGTACTTC; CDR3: CASSAPTTSGGYEQYF
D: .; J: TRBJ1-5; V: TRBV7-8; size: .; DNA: TGTGCCAGCAGCTTATCGTGGGGGAGCAATCAGCCCCAGCATTTT; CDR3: CASSLSWGSNQPQHF
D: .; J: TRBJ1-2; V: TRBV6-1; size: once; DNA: TGTGCCAGCAGTGAAAGCAGGACTCGGCAATATGGCTACACCTTC; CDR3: CASSESRTRQYGYTF
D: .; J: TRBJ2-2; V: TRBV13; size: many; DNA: TGTGCCAGCAGCCATATACAGGCTGAAGGGCCCGGGGAGCTGTTTTTT; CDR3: CASSHIQAEGPGELFF
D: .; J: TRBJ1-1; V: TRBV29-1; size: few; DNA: TGCAGCGCGCATCAGGGGATGATGAACACTGAAGCTTTCTTT; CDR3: CSAHQGMMNTEAFF
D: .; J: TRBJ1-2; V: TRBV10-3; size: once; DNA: TGTGCCATCAGTGAGCAGGGGTTTGGCTATGGCTACACCTTC; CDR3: CAISEQGFGYGYTF
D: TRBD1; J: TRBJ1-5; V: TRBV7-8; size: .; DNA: TGTGCCAGCAGCTCCTTGGGACAGGGACATAATCAGCCCCAGCATTTT; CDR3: CASSSLGQGHNQPQHF
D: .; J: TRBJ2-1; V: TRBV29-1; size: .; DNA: TGCAGCATTACCCTAGCCGCCGAGCAGTTCTTC; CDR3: CSITLAAEQFF
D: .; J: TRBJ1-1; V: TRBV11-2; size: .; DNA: TGTGCCAGCAGCTTAGAGATCACTGAAGCTTTCTTT; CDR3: CASSLEITEAFF
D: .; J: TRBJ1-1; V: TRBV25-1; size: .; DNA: TGTGCCAGCAGGGACACGGGGGTCACTGAAGCTTTCTTT; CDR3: CASRDTGVTEAFF
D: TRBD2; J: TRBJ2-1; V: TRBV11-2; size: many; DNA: TGTGCCAGCAGCTTAACGGGAGGGCCCTACAATGAGCAGTTCTTC; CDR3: CASSLTGGPYNEQFF
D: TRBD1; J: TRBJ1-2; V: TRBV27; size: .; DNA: TGTGCCAGCAGTTGGGCCGCCGGGACAGGGGGTTTCTATGGCTACACCTTC; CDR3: CASSWAAGTGGFYGYTF
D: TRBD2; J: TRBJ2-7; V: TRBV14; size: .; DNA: TGTGCCAGCAGCCAACTAGGCAGCGGGGAGGCCTACGAGCAGTACTTC; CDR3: CASSQLGSGEAYEQYF
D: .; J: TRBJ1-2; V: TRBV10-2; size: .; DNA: TGCGCCAGCAGTGAGCAGGGCCGCTGTTTCTATGGCTACACCTTC; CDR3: CASSEQGRCFYGYTF
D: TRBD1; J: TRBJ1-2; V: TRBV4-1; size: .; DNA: TGCGCCAGCAGCCAAGGCGAAGTGGAGGGGGCGCGACTTGGCTACACCTTC; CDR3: CASSQGEVEGARLGYTF